The 8 T cell receptor beta chains given below trace back to one sample, sequenced in a study of early T cells in non-severe SARS-CoV-2 infection (dated by TCRdb to the early 2020s). Libraries were prepared through 5' RACE. Sequenced using a NextSeq 500. TCRdb reprocessed the public reads (quality trimming at Q25 with fastp, clone calling with MiXCR) and kept in-frame beta chains. For every CDR3 protein sequence, its rows merge into one entry that carries the most common genes and DNA. Counted in this sample were about 49,000 distinct CDR3 sequences; over 9.5% of them appeared once. Roughly a tenth of the sample goes to the ten largest clones. The specimen was whole blood. The receptors come from an adult who was a healthcare worker with PCR-confirmed SARS-CoV-2 infection or an uninfected control (not recorded which).

The gene calls are TRBV6-6 and TRBJ1-3, with D unclear. The CDR3 extends over 11 amino acids. The V gene lost 4 bases and the J gene lost 3 bases, with 1 base spanning the gap. The germline V gene has CDR1 MNHNY and CDR2 SVGAGI (reference sequence). The CDR3 loop is CASSFGNTIYF. CDR3 DNA sequence: TGTGCCAGCAGTTTTGGAAACACCATATATTTT.

This clonotype appeared many times. The chain carries TRBV14 and TRBJ2-5, with D possibly TRBD1 on 5 matching bases. This CDR3 spans 15 amino acids. Germline V gives CDR1 SGHDN, CDR2 FVKESK. V dropped 4 bases and J dropped 4 bases, with 16 bases sitting between them. The CDR3 loop is CASSPRSRDRETQYF. The CDR3 bases are TGTGCCAGCAGCCCTCGTTCCAGGGATCGAGAGACCCAGTACTTC.

The chain links TRBV29-1 to TRBJ2-7, with D perhaps TRBD1 (7 bases). The CDR3 is 14 amino acids. With 0 bases removed from V and 3 bases from J, the gap between germline ends came to 12 bases. Per the germline V gene, CDR1 is SQVTM and CDR2 is ANQGSEA. The CDR3 bases are TGCAGCGTTGAAGAGGGCAGGGGGGTCTACGAGCAGTACTTC. This encodes CSVEEGRGVYEQYF.

This clonotype was counted only a few times. The V call is TRBV28, the J call TRBJ2-7, with TRBD1 matching over 10 bases. J was trimmed by 5 bases and V by 4 bases; bases with no gene match: 5. The CDR3 extends over 14 amino acids. Germline CDR1 is MDHEN and CDR2 is SYDVKM. The CDR3, as DNA: TGTGCCAGCAGTTCCCGGGACAGGGGACACGAGCAGTACTTC. Amino acid sequence: CASSSRDRGHEQYF.

In this sample, this clonotype turned up many times. The V and J genes are TRBV20-1 and TRBJ2-3; 9 bases fit TRBD2. The V segment lost 2 bases and the J segment 4 bases; nucleotides outside the gene matches: 7. Germline CDR1 is DFQATT and CDR2 is SNEGSKA (reference sequence). The CDR3 length is 15 residues. CDR3 sequence reads: CSARSLAGRADTQYF. The DNA of the CDR3 is TGCAGTGCTAGAAGTCTAGCGGGAAGAGCAGATACGCAGTATTTT.

This chain joins TRBV9 and TRBJ2-3; no definite D call. CDR1 is SGDLS and CDR2 is YYNGEE in the germline V gene. This CDR3 region has 14 residues. Trimming took off 0 bases at V and 5 bases at J, with 10 bases between the two ends. The CDR3 spells CASSVGSYGDTQYF. Written as DNA, the CDR3 is TGTGCCAGCAGCGTAGGATCTTACGGAGATACGCAGTATTTT.

The chain links TRBV5-1 to TRBJ2-1, with TRBD2 identical over 10 bases. The V and J ends lost 4 bases and 0 bases, in that order; junction bases with no gene match: 7. The germline gives CDR1 SGHRS, CDR2 YFSETQ. The CDR3 runs to 17 residues. The CDR3 loop is CASSRFTSGASYNEQFF. The CDR3 region has the DNA TGCGCCAGCAGCAGGTTCACTAGCGGGGCCTCCTACAATGAGCAGTTCTTC. The whole variable domain, filled in from reference TRBV5-1 and TRBJ2-1, reads KAGVTQTPRYLIKTRGQQVTLSCSPISGHRSVSWYQQTPGQGLQFLFEYFSETQRNKGNFPGRFSGRQFSNSRSEMNVSTLELGDSALYLCASSRFTSGASYNEQFFGPGTRLTVL.

V and J are TRBV18 and TRBJ2-5; D is unclear. The CDR3 contains 13 residues. CDR1 is KGHSH and CDR2 is LQKENI in the germline V gene. The ends were cut back, 3 bases at V and 5 bases at J, with 10 bases in the middle. CDR3 region: CASSPSLAETQYF. The CDR3 bases are TGTGCCAGCTCACCTAGTCTCGCCGAGACCCAGTACTTC.